The rows below give T cell receptor beta chains drawn from one sample of a study of glioma-infiltrating T cells. TCRdb reanalysed the multiplex PCR reads using MiXCR and keeps one entry per CDR3 protein. The sample holds some 190,000 distinct CDR3 sequences, 32% seen once. Sequencing was carried out using glioma tissue, nonneoplastic brain tissue, or PBMCs (not recorded which). All receptors derive from a human donor with low-grade glioma or glioblastoma, undergoing nonglioma brain surgery, or in good health (not recorded which). Each CDR3 is given with its conserved first and last residue. D genes are given only for firm matches. Not all rows give a size; the values are once, few, many and, for expanded clones, a class.

j_gene: TRBJ1-6
d_gene: TRBD1
v_gene: TRBV6-2/TRBV6-3
abundance: once
CDR3nt: TGTGCCAGCAGTTACCGGGACAGAAATTCACCCCTCCACTTT
CDR3aa: CASSYRDRNSPLHF

j_gene: TRBJ2-2
d_gene: TRBD1
v_gene: TRBV24-1
abundance: many
CDR3nt: TGTGCCACCAGTGATTTGCGGACAGGGATTATCGGGGAGCTGTTTTTT
CDR3aa: CATSDLRTGIIGELFF

j_gene: TRBJ1-5
d_gene: .
v_gene: TRBV24-1
abundance: many
CDR3nt: TGTGCCACCAGTGGGTGGGGAGGAGGCAATCAGCCCCAGCATTTT
CDR3aa: CATSGWGGGNQPQHF

j_gene: TRBJ1-6
d_gene: .
v_gene: TRBV3-1
abundance: many
CDR3nt: TGTGCCAGCAGCCAAGACGAGTCACCCCTCCACTTT
CDR3aa: CASSQDESPLHF

j_gene: TRBJ2-3
d_gene: TRBD1
v_gene: TRBV20-1
abundance: many
CDR3nt: TGCAGTGCTAGAGTAGGGGGCCAAAGAGATACGCAGTATTTT
CDR3aa: CSARVGGQRDTQYF

j_gene: TRBJ2-7
d_gene: .
v_gene: TRBV7-2
abundance: few
CDR3nt: TGTGCCAGCAGCTTTAACATGGGCAGGGGCTACGAGCAGTACTTC
CDR3aa: CASSFNMGRGYEQYF

j_gene: TRBJ1-3
d_gene: TRBD1
v_gene: TRBV29-1
abundance: few
CDR3nt: TGCAGCGTTGAATTAGGGACAGCCAGCTCTGGAAACACCATATATTTT
CDR3aa: CSVELGTASSGNTIYF

j_gene: TRBJ2-7
d_gene: TRBD1
v_gene: TRBV6-5
abundance: .
CDR3nt: TGTGCCAGCAGCCCGCCGGGACGCAGGGGGAACAGGGAAGTCTACGAGCAGTACTTC
CDR3aa: CASSPPGRRGNREVYEQYF

j_gene: TRBJ2-7
d_gene: TRBD2
v_gene: TRBV5-4
abundance: .
CDR3nt: TGTGCCAGCAGCTGGGGGGGAGCCTCCTACGAGCAGTACTTC
CDR3aa: CASSWGGASYEQYF

j_gene: TRBJ2-3
d_gene: .
v_gene: TRBV12-3/TRBV12-4
abundance: many
CDR3nt: TGTGCCAGCAGTTTTGAGAGACAGATGAAGTATTTT
CDR3aa: CASSFERQMKYF

j_gene: TRBJ2-5
d_gene: .
v_gene: TRBV6-1
abundance: .
CDR3nt: TGTGCCAGCAGTGGCGGCGGGAACTACCAAGAGAACCAGTACTTC
CDR3aa: CASSGGGNYQENQYF

j_gene: TRBJ2-3
d_gene: .
v_gene: TRBV7-2
abundance: many
CDR3nt: TGTGCCAGCAGCTTAGAAGCGGGCATCACAGATACGCAGTATTTT
CDR3aa: CASSLEAGITDTQYF

j_gene: TRBJ1-5
d_gene: TRBD1
v_gene: TRBV20-1
abundance: many
CDR3nt: TGCAGTGCTCCCATCTCCCCGGACAGGAATCAGCCCCAGCATTTT
CDR3aa: CSAPISPDRNQPQHF

j_gene: TRBJ2-7
d_gene: TRBD2
v_gene: TRBV5-1
abundance: .
CDR3nt: TGCGCCAGCAGCTTGTCCAGACTAGCGGGAGTTCAGTACGAGCAGTACTTC
CDR3aa: CASSLSRLAGVQYEQYF

j_gene: TRBJ1-2
d_gene: TRBD1
v_gene: TRBV6-1
abundance: many
CDR3nt: TGTGCCAGCAGTGTCTTTGGGGGACAGACCTATGGCTACACCTTC
CDR3aa: CASSVFGGQTYGYTF

j_gene: TRBJ2-3
d_gene: TRBD1
v_gene: TRBV20-1
abundance: many
CDR3nt: TGCAGTGCCCGACAGGGCAGAGATACGCAGTATTTT
CDR3aa: CSARQGRDTQYF

j_gene: TRBJ2-1
d_gene: TRBD2
v_gene: TRBV20-1
abundance: .
CDR3nt: TGCAGTGCCCCGGGACTAGCACAGTTCTTC
CDR3aa: CSAPGLAQFF

j_gene: TRBJ2-5
d_gene: .
v_gene: TRBV4-1
abundance: .
CDR3nt: TGCGCCAGCAGCCAAGTTTTCGGGACCCGCCAAGGGACCCAGTACTTC
CDR3aa: CASSQVFGTRQGTQYF